A selection of T cell receptor beta chains follows, all from one sample in a study of shared clonotypes between healthy human individuals. This table comes from immunoSEQ multiplex PCR, and its TCRdb copy is limited to in-frame clones, with some not included. The data hold around 620,000 clones, with approximately 96% observed a single time. Sequencing used naive CD8+ T cells sorted from blood. These TCRs come from a woman aged 25-40 years in good health. Both conserved end residues are part of each CDR3. Fields, in order: V gene, J gene, clone size, D gene, CDR3 DNA, CDR3 protein. D genes are given only for firm matches. A clone size is listed for some rows: how often the clone was seen (once, few, many), or a class if it is expanded.

V: TRBV19
J: TRBJ2-1
size: -
D: -
DNA: TGTGCCAGTAGTGGTCGGGAATTTTACAATGAGCAGTTCTTC
CDR3: CASSGREFYNEQFF

V: TRBV29-1
J: TRBJ1-5
size: -
D: -
DNA: TGCAGCGTTGTATTGGACGGCCACAATCAGCCCCAGCATTTT
CDR3: CSVVLDGHNQPQHF

V: TRBV5-4
J: TRBJ1-1
size: -
D: -
DNA: TGTGCCAGCAGCCTGGGGGTGGAAGCTTTCTTT
CDR3: CASSLGVEAFF

V: TRBV2
J: TRBJ2-7
size: -
D: -
DNA: TGTGCCAGCAGTTTGAGCGGATCCTACGAGCAGTACTTC
CDR3: CASSLSGSYEQYF

V: TRBV12-5
J: TRBJ2-3
size: -
D: -
DNA: TGTGCTAGTGCCCCAGGGAGCAACACAGATACGCAGTATTTT
CDR3: CASAPGSNTDTQYF

V: TRBV6-5
J: TRBJ2-7
size: -
D: TRBD1
DNA: TGTGCCAGCAGTTACGCCGACTGGACAGGCGTCTACGAGCAGTACTTC
CDR3: CASSYADWTGVYEQYF

V: TRBV19
J: TRBJ1-1
size: -
D: TRBD1
DNA: TGTGCCAGTAGTCCGACAGGGGGCAGGACTGAAGCTTTCTTT
CDR3: CASSPTGGRTEAFF

V: TRBV6-6
J: TRBJ2-7
size: -
D: TRBD1
DNA: TGTGCCAGCAGGGTAGGGACAGTGGCCTCCGAGCAGTACTTC
CDR3: CASRVGTVASEQYF

V: TRBV9
J: TRBJ2-1
size: -
D: -
DNA: TGTGCCAGCACTCCCACGGCTGGGATCGATGAGCAGTTCTTC
CDR3: CASTPTAGIDEQFF

V: TRBV9
J: TRBJ2-3
size: -
D: TRBD2
DNA: TGTGCCAGCAGCGTAGAGGGCGGGAGAGGGGCAGATACGCAGTATTTT
CDR3: CASSVEGGRGADTQYF

V: TRBV4-1
J: TRBJ2-1
size: -
D: -
DNA: TGCGCCAGCAGCCAAGATCTGGGTAATGAGCAGTTCTTC
CDR3: CASSQDLGNEQFF

V: TRBV23-1
J: TRBJ2-2
size: -
D: -
DNA: TGCGCCAGCAGTCTGGGTGACACCGGGGAGCTGTTTTTT
CDR3: CASSLGDTGELFF

V: TRBV19
J: TRBJ1-5
size: -
D: -
DNA: TGTGCCACTAGACAGTTTTATAGCAATCAGCCCCAGCATTTT
CDR3: CATRQFYSNQPQHF

V: TRBV27
J: TRBJ2-4
size: -
D: -
DNA: TGTGCCAGCAGTTTGGGTGTAGCCAAAAACATTCAGTACTTC
CDR3: CASSLGVAKNIQYF

V: TRBV7-9
J: TRBJ2-1
size: -
D: -
DNA: TGTGCCAGCAGCCCCCCTACTTCCACAGGTCCTTCCTACAATGAGCAGTTCTTC
CDR3: CASSPPTSTGPSYNEQFF

V: TRBV27
J: TRBJ1-1
size: -
D: -
DNA: TGTGCCAGCAGTTTGGGGGCCTGGGGGAACACTGAAGCTTTCTTT
CDR3: CASSLGAWGNTEAFF

V: TRBV28
J: TRBJ2-2
size: -
D: TRBD2
DNA: TGTGCCAGCAGTTTGCTACCGGGACTAGCGGGAGACGGGGAGCTGTTTTTT
CDR3: CASSLLPGLAGDGELFF

V: TRBV6-4
J: TRBJ1-3
size: -
D: TRBD1
DNA: TGTGCCAGCAGTGACTCCTTAGACCGGTGGGGGACAGGGGGAAAGTGGGACACCATATATTTT
CDR3: CASSDSLDRWGTGGKWDTIYF

V: TRBV6-5
J: TRBJ1-3
size: -
D: -
DNA: TGTGCCAGCAGTTACGGGGGCTCTGGAAACACCATATATTTT
CDR3: CASSYGGSGNTIYF

V: TRBV28
J: TRBJ1-1
size: few
D: TRBD1
DNA: TGTGCCACAGGAGGGGGCATGGACACTGAAGCTTTCTTT
CDR3: CATGGGMDTEAFF

V: TRBV5-1
J: TRBJ2-7
size: -
D: -
DNA: TGCGCCAGCAGCTTGCGGCAGGGCGGACTAAACGAGCAGTACTTC
CDR3: CASSLRQGGLNEQYF

V: TRBV7-9
J: TRBJ1-2
size: -
D: -
DNA: TGTGCCAGCGACTATAACTATGGCTACACCTTC
CDR3: CASDYNYGYTF

V: TRBV7-9
J: TRBJ1-5
size: -
D: TRBD1
DNA: TGTGCCAGCAGTTCGACAGGGGCCAATCAGCCCCAGCATTTT
CDR3: CASSSTGANQPQHF

V: TRBV29-1
J: TRBJ2-7
size: -
D: TRBD1
DNA: TGCAGCGCAAGGGACAGTTACGAGCAGTACTTC
CDR3: CSARDSYEQYF

V: TRBV27
J: TRBJ2-1
size: -
D: TRBD1
DNA: TGTGCCAGCAGCCCCGGGACAGGGTTAAATGAGCAGTTCTTC
CDR3: CASSPGTGLNEQFF

V: TRBV9
J: TRBJ1-2
size: -
D: TRBD1
DNA: TGTGCCAGCAGCGGACAGGGCCGGGGCTACACCTTC
CDR3: CASSGQGRGYTF

V: TRBV27
J: TRBJ1-1
size: once
D: -
DNA: TGTGCCAGCAGTTTTACGCAGAACACTGAAGCTTTCTTT
CDR3: CASSFTQNTEAFF